One sample yielded the 32 T cell receptor beta chains listed below, sequenced in a study of shared clonotypes between healthy human individuals. TCRdb's table, derived via immunoSEQ multiplex PCR, lists solely in-frame clones and lacks some. The table has 2 million to 2.5 million clones, approximately 95% seen once. Source material: naive CD4+ T cells from PBMCs. The subset: CD45RA+ positively selected. The receptors shown here come from a man aged 18 to 29 in good health. Some clones in this sample may be carry-over from other donors' samples.

This rearrangement joins TRBV18 to TRBJ1-2; unclear D gene. Per the germline V gene, CDR1 is KGHSH and CDR2 is LQKENI. This CDR3 comprises 14 residues. Trimming stripped 0 bases from V and 1 base from J, with 6 bases between. The CDR3 bases are TGTGCCAGCTCACCACCCGAGATTAACTATGGCTACACCTTC. It codes for CASSPPEINYGYTF.

The gene calls are TRBV27 and TRBJ2-7, with 11 bases matching TRBD2. Looked up from germline, CDR1 is MNHEY and CDR2 is SMNVEV (reference sequence). Germline trimming cut 4 bases from V and 5 bases from J; bases unmatched to any gene: 13. The length of the CDR3 is 17 residues. The CDR3 DNA is TGTGCCAGCAGTTCTTCACCACTAGCGGGAGTATCCCACGAGCAGTACTTC. As protein: CASSSSPLAGVSHEQYF.

This clone occurred once. Other DNA sequences of this sample code for an identical CDR3. The V call is TRBV6-6, the J call TRBJ1-2, with 8 positions matching TRBD1. Germline trimming cut 6 bases from V and 2 bases from J; bases unmatched to any gene: 5. Germline V lookup: CDR1 MNHNY, CDR2 SVGAGI (reference sequence). This CDR3 spans 14 amino acids. CDR3 nucleotides: TGTGCCAGCAGAGGGACAGGCGTGAACTATGGCTACACCTTC. It encodes CASRGTGVNYGYTF.

This clone was recorded only once. The chain has TRBV30 and TRBJ2-7, with a tentative D call TRBD1 (5 bases). Germline CDR1 reads GTSNPN; CDR2 reads SVGIG (reference sequence). V was trimmed by 2 bases and J by 0 bases, leaving 14 bases between them. This CDR3 has 15 amino acids. CDR3 sequence reads: CAWSLKGQGSYEQYF. The DNA of the CDR3 is TGTGCCTGGAGTCTAAAGGGTCAGGGCTCCTACGAGCAGTACTTC.

The rearrangement uses TRBV2 and TRBJ2-1; maybe TRBD1 (6 bases). The CDR3 length is 13 residues. The germline V gene has CDR1 SNHLY and CDR2 FYNNEI. Trimming cost V 8 bases and J 10 bases, with 18 bases left between them. Here the CDR3 DNA reads TGTGCCAGCTTTCTTGACAGGTCACACGAGCAGTTCTTC. Translated, it gives CASFLDRSHEQFF.

About this clone: This specimen includes other DNA sequences encoding the same CDR3. The chain recombines TRBV7-9 with TRBJ2-2; possibly TRBD1 for D (6 bases). The CDR3 consists of 15 residues. Trimming pared 5 bases from V and 0 bases from J, leaving 10 bases between. Germline assignment: CDR1 SEHNR and CDR2 FQNEAQ (reference sequence). The CDR3 region is CASSPQGSNTGELFF. The CDR3 DNA follows: TGTGCCAGCAGCCCACAGGGATCGAACACCGGGGAGCTGTTTTTT.

This chain joins TRBV7-2 and TRBJ2-3, with 7 bases that match TRBD2. This CDR3 region has 16 residues. CDR1 is SGHTA, CDR2 FQGNSA, per germline. The ends lost 5 bases at V and 7 bases at J; junction bases unmatched: 15. The CDR3: CASSPRATGGEYTQYF. CDR3 nucleotide sequence: TGTGCCAGCAGCCCCCGGGCAACGGGAGGCGAGTATACGCAGTATTTT. Looking up the rest from reference TRBV7-2 and TRBJ2-3 gives the full variable domain: GAGVSQSPSNKVTEKGKDVELRCDPISGHTALYWYRQSLGQGLEFLIYFQGNSAPDKSGLPSDRFSAERTGGSVSTLTIQRTQQEDSAVYLCASSPRATGGEYTQYFGPGTRLTVL.

As concerns this clone: At the DNA level, this CDR3 is encoded by other sequences in the same sample as well. The rearrangement joins TRBV5-1 to TRBJ2-1; possible D gene TRBD1, 6 bases. The CDR3 covers 15 residues. The V end lost 3 bases, the J end lost 0 bases, and 10 bases lay between the germline ends. CDR1 and CDR2 (germline): SGHRS, YFSETQ. The CDR3 nucleotides read TGCGCCAGCAGCTCTGGGGGCCGCTCCTACAATGAGCAGTTCTTC. Protein sequence: CASSSGGRSYNEQFF.

This clone was observed a few times. The chain recombines TRBV30 with TRBJ1-1, with D uncertain. The CDR3 is made up of 14 amino acids. Trimming left V 0 bases short and J 11 bases short, with 19 bases between. From germline, CDR1 is GTSNPN and CDR2 SVGIG (reference sequence). The CDR3 loop reads CAWSVLIRAEAAFF. In DNA, the CDR3 is TGTGCCTGGAGTGTACTAATAAGGGCCGAAGCGGCTTTCTTT.

V gene TRBV6-6 combines with J gene TRBJ2-1; perhaps TRBD1 as D (5 bases). Germline V gives CDR1 MNHNY, CDR2 SVGAGI (reference sequence). The CDR3 is 13 amino acids. The V end was cut by 7 bases, the J end by 4 bases, with 11 bases between. In DNA form, the CDR3 reads TGTGCCAGCAACTTGACAGAGTACAATGAGCAGTTCTTC. Its translation is CASNLTEYNEQFF.

This clone turned up a few times. The CDR3 DNA sequence: TGTGCCAGCAGGAGGGGACTCACTGAAGCTTTCTTT. Protein: CASRRGLTEAFF. V is TRBV6-5 and J is TRBJ1-1; the D gene is possibly TRBD1 (5 bases). Germline V gene sequence: CDR1 MNHEY, CDR2 SVGAGI. CDR3 length: 12 residues. The V end lost 6 bases, the J end lost 4 bases, and 9 bases lay between the germline ends.

The V call is TRBV6-5, the J call TRBJ1-6; D call uncertain. The CDR3 is made up of 14 amino acids. The V end lost 6 bases, the J end lost 5 bases, and 11 bases lay between the germline ends. Per the germline V gene, CDR1 is MNHEY and CDR2 is SVGAGI. CDR3 nucleotide sequence: TGTGCCAGCAGATTACTCCCGGATAATTCACCCCTCCACTTT. Translating it yields CASRLLPDNSPLHF.

The gene calls are TRBV7-9 and TRBJ2-7, with D uncertain. The CDR3 consists of 15 residues. V was shortened by 1 base and J by 4 bases, with 14 bases between the two germline ends. Germline V gene data show CDR1 as SEHNR and CDR2 as FQNEAQ (reference sequence). For the CDR3, the DNA is TGTGCCAGCAGCTTAGGGCACAGTGCCTTTTACGAGCAGTACTTC. This codes for CASSLGHSAFYEQYF.

V is TRBV2 and J is TRBJ2-3; 11 nucleotides match TRBD2. Unmatched junction bases numbered 8, after V lost 7 bases and J lost 5 bases. Germline-derived CDR1 and CDR2 are SNHLY and FYNNEI. The CDR3 spans 15 residues. CDR3 protein: CASIQLAGAEDTQYF. As DNA, the CDR3 is TGTGCCAGCATTCAACTAGCGGGAGCTGAAGATACGCAGTATTTT.

This chain uses TRBV18 with TRBJ1-2, with 8 bases that match TRBD1. CDR3 length equals 16 residues. J was trimmed by 7 bases and V by 3 bases; bases with no gene match: 13. The V gene's germline CDR1 is KGHSH and CDR2 LQKENI. The CDR3 region is CASSPGPGGAYTGYTF. CDR3 bases: TGTGCCAGCTCACCGGGTCCAGGGGGCGCGTATACTGGCTACACCTTC.

The chain has TRBV7-9 and TRBJ2-2; D remains ambiguous. The CDR3 totals 11 residues. The germline V gene encodes CDR1 SEHNR and CDR2 FQNEAQ (reference sequence). With 2 bases removed from V and 10 bases from J, the gap between germline ends came to 5 bases. CDR3 DNA sequence: TGTGCCAGCAGCTTAAACGAGGAGCTGTTTTTT. Translation: CASSLNEELFF.

The rearrangement uses TRBV5-1 and TRBJ2-3; D is undetermined. The germline CDR1 and CDR2 sequences are SGHRS and YFSETQ. The CDR3 contains 12 residues. Trimming cost V 8 bases and J 0 bases, with 7 bases left between them. In DNA form, the CDR3 reads TGCGCCAGTTCTGATAGCACAGATACGCAGTATTTT. Protein: CASSDSTDTQYF.

This chain joins TRBV7-3 and TRBJ2-3; D may correspond to TRBD1 or TRBD2 (5 bases each). Germline CDR1 is SGHTA and CDR2 is FQGTGA. This CDR3 is 14 amino acids long. The V and J ends lost 2 bases and 4 bases respectively, with 10 bases between them. The CDR3 coding sequence is TGTGCCAGCAGCTTAGTCCGGGGCGCAGATACGCAGTATTTT. Translation gives CASSLVRGADTQYF.

The genes are TRBV2 and TRBJ2-3, with D possibly being TRBD2 (5 bases). Germline lookup yields CDR1 SNHLY and CDR2 FYNNEI. The ends were cut back, 9 bases at V and 0 bases at J, with 13 bases in the middle. The CDR3 spans 14 residues. DNA of the CDR3: TGTGCCAGTCACCTTGGACTGAGCACAGATACGCAGTATTTT. It codes for CASHLGLSTDTQYF.

This clone has just one count. This sequence joins TRBV19 and TRBJ2-1; the match to TRBD2 covers 13 bases. Looked up from germline, CDR1 is LNHDA and CDR2 is SQIVND (reference sequence). CDR3 length equals 21 residues. V was clipped by 3 bases and J by 1 base; unmatched bases: 15. The CDR3 bases are TGTGCCAGTAGTATCAGTCCACAAACTAGCGGGAGGGCGGGGTCCTACAATGAGCAGTTCTTC. It is translated as CASSISPQTSGRAGSYNEQFF.

V is TRBV6-5 and J is TRBJ2-2, with 8 nucleotides matching TRBD2. The CDR3 contains 15 residues. The V gene end was trimmed by 6 bases and the J gene end by 6 bases; junction bases not matched to a gene: 9. Germline V CDR1 and CDR2: MNHEY, SVGAGI. CDR3 amino acids: CASRAGTSLAGELFF. The CDR3 DNA reads TGTGCCAGCAGAGCCGGGACTAGTCTCGCCGGGGAGCTGTTTTTT.

The chain employs TRBV18 and TRBJ1-2; D ambiguous. Trimming cost V 0 bases and J 5 bases, with 13 bases left between them. Germline V CDR1 and CDR2: KGHSH, LQKENI. This CDR3 is built from 15 residues. This chain's CDR3 is CASSPPSELGYGYTF. The CDR3, as DNA: TGTGCCAGCTCACCACCGAGTGAGCTTGGATATGGCTACACCTTC.

This sequence joins TRBV19 and TRBJ2-1; TRBD2 aligns across 8 bases. V lost 4 bases and J lost 5; bases outside the gene matches: 7. Germline V gene sequence: CDR1 LNHDA, CDR2 SQIVND (reference sequence). This CDR3 has 15 residues. The CDR3, as DNA: TGTGCCAGTAGTAAAGTACTAGCGGAAAACAATGAGCAGTTCTTC. Amino acids: CASSKVLAENNEQFF.

The chain is built from TRBV7-9 and TRBJ2-1; maybe TRBD2 (6 bases). Germline loops: CDR1 SEHNR, CDR2 FQNEAQ (reference sequence). V was trimmed by 6 bases and J by 5 bases, leaving 11 bases between them. This CDR3 contains 13 residues. The CDR3 sequence is CASRSEGNNEQFF. CDR3 sequence (DNA): TGTGCCAGCAGATCGGAGGGGAACAATGAGCAGTTCTTC.

The chain couples TRBV7-3 to TRBJ1-1; no clear D. The CDR3 contains 13 residues. Looked up from germline, CDR1 is SGHTA and CDR2 is FQGTGA. V lost 4 bases to trimming and J lost 1 base, with 7 bases between them. CDR3 residues: CASSSRWNTEAFF. In nucleotides, the CDR3 is TGTGCCAGCAGCTCCCGGTGGAACACTGAAGCTTTCTTT.

The genes are TRBV7-2 and TRBJ2-1; perhaps TRBD2 as D (6 bases). Germline V gene data show CDR1 as SGHTA and CDR2 as FQGNSA. This CDR3 is 16 amino acids long. V lost 2 bases and J 9 bases, leaving 20 bases between the germline ends. The CDR3 here is CASSLRAGSDGGEQFF. The CDR3 DNA follows: TGTGCCAGCAGCTTACGAGCGGGCTCCGATGGAGGTGAGCAGTTCTTC. Together with reference TRBV7-2 and TRBJ2-1, the CDR3 gives the full variable domain: GAGVSQSPSNKVTEKGKDVELRCDPISGHTALYWYRQSLGQGLEFLIYFQGNSAPDKSGLPSDRFSAERTGGSVSTLTIQRTQQEDSAVYLCASSLRAGSDGGEQFFGPGTRLTVL.

This chain uses TRBV5-1 with TRBJ2-1; TRBD2 agrees at 11 bases. Germline CDR1 reads SGHRS; CDR2 reads YFSETQ. The CDR3 loop spans 19 amino acids. Trimming took 4 bases from V and 2 from J; bases not matched to a gene: 14. The CDR3 reads CASSSLGFRGLAAYNEQFF. The CDR3 bases are TGCGCCAGCAGCAGCTTGGGGTTTAGGGGACTAGCGGCCTACAATGAGCAGTTCTTC.

This rearrangement joins TRBV28 to TRBJ1-1; the match to TRBD1 covers 11 bases. J lost 0 bases, V lost 8 bases, and 2 bases had no gene match. CDR1 is MDHEN and CDR2 is SYDVKM in the germline V gene. This CDR3 has 14 residues. The CDR3 here is CASRDRGMNTEAFF. DNA of the CDR3: TGTGCCAGCCGGGACAGGGGGATGAACACTGAAGCTTTCTTT.

J is TRBJ2-7 and V is TRBV7-9; D may correspond to TRBD1 or TRBD2 (5 bases each). Germline CDR1 is SEHNR and CDR2 is FQNEAQ (reference sequence). V was shortened by 5 bases and J by 6 bases, with 26 bases between the two germline ends. CDR3 length: 17 amino acids. As DNA, the CDR3 is TGTGCCAGCAGCGTAGGTTGGGTGGGGACGCACCCCCTCGAGCAGTACTTC. Amino acid sequence: CASSVGWVGTHPLEQYF. Full variable domain (missing parts from reference TRBV7-9 and TRBJ2-7): DTGVSQNPRHKITKRGQNVTFRCDPISEHNRLYWYRQTLGQGPEFLTYFQNEAQLEKSRLLSDRFSAERPKGSFSTLEIQRTEQGDSAMYLCASSVGWVGTHPLEQYFGPGTRLTVT.

This clone was recorded only once. The sample holds other DNA sequences that translate to the same CDR3. The chain combines TRBV19 with TRBJ2-5, with 8 nucleotides matching TRBD1. After removal of 1 base from V and 4 bases from J, the junction contained 5 bases not matched to a gene. The CDR3 totals 15 residues. From germline, CDR1 is LNHDA and CDR2 SQIVND (reference sequence). The CDR3, as DNA: TGTGCCAGTAGTATAGGGGCAGGGGGCAGAGAGACCCAGTACTTC. This encodes CASSIGAGGRETQYF.

The rearrangement uses TRBV2 and TRBJ2-7; 8 nucleotides line up with TRBD1. This CDR3 has 15 amino acids. With V trimmed by 7 bases and J by 0 bases, 8 bases remained unmatched. The germline CDR1 and CDR2 sequences are SNHLY and FYNNEI. CDR3 protein: CASIAGGAGSYEQYF. Here the CDR3 DNA reads TGTGCCAGCATAGCAGGGGGCGCCGGCTCCTACGAGCAGTACTTC.

This clone has just a few counts. The chain links TRBV18 to TRBJ2-1; tentatively, D is TRBD2 (7 bases). CDR3 length equals 17 residues. Germline loops: CDR1 KGHSH, CDR2 LQKENI. Between the trimmed V and J ends, which lost 3 bases and 4 bases, there was a span of 19 bases. The CDR3 reads CASSPEVGGGSYNEQFF. The DNA of the CDR3 is TGTGCCAGCTCACCCGAGGTGGGAGGGGGATCATACAATGAGCAGTTCTTC.